These 32 T cell receptor beta chains originate from one sample sequenced in a study of T-cell reconstitution after alpha-beta-depleted transplantation in children. Unique molecular identifiers were incorporated into the prepared TCRbeta library. MiXCR, run by TCRdb on the PCR reads, gives a single entry per CDR3 protein. The sample carries 200,000 to 300,000 distinct CDR3 sequences, 20% to 30% recorded once. Sequences were derived from PBMCs, mostly from graft donor cells, sampled 360 days after TCRalphabeta/CD19-depleted stem cell transplant. The receptors derive from a female patient aged 2 to 10 who had a stem cell transplant for congenital amegakaryocytic thrombocytopenia, so the T cells may come from the graft donor.

This clonotype was observed at least ten times. The CDR3 nucleotides read TGTGCCAGCAGCTTAAATGGGATATCCTACGAGCAGTACTTC. Encoded protein: CASSLNGISYEQYF. The genes are TRBV7-9 and TRBJ2-7; D is ambiguous. The CDR3 sequence is 14 residues long. CDR1 SEHNR and CDR2 FQNEAQ come from the germline V gene (reference sequence). Deletions cut 2 bases from V and 1 base from J, with 9 bases between.

The chain uses TRBV15 and TRBJ1-2; D gene unclear. V was trimmed by 0 bases and J by 4 bases, leaving 9 bases between them. Looked up from germline, CDR1 is LNHNV and CDR2 is YYDKDF (reference sequence). CDR3 length: 14 residues. The CDR3 protein is CATSRDRTTYGYTF. Written as DNA, the CDR3 is TGTGCCACCAGCAGAGATCGCACCACCTATGGCTACACCTTC.

The rearrangement uses TRBV4-3 and TRBJ2-5; the match to TRBD2 covers 11 bases. The germline V gene encodes CDR1 LGHNA and CDR2 YSLEER. The V gene end was trimmed by 1 base and the J gene end by 1 base; junction bases not matched to a gene: 8. This CDR3 contains 18 residues. Here the CDR3 reads CASSQALAGDTVQETQYF. The CDR3 DNA sequence: TGCGCCAGCAGCCAAGCACTAGCGGGAGATACGGTCCAAGAGACCCAGTACTTC.

This clonotype was seen a few times. V gene TRBV12-3 or TRBV12-4 combines with J gene TRBJ1-3; no reliable D call. This CDR3 contains 16 residues. Trimming left V 5 bases short and J 0 bases short, with 14 bases between. CDR3 in DNA: TGTGCCAGCAGTACCTTACCACGGGGCTCTGGAAACACCATATATTTT. Translation: CASSTLPRGSGNTIYF.

The chain links TRBV12-3 or TRBV12-4 to TRBJ2-2; D may be TRBD2 (5 bases). The V and J ends lost 5 bases and 6 bases respectively, with 7 bases between them. The CDR3 sequence is 12 residues long. DNA for the CDR3: TGTGCCAGCAGTAGGACTGCCGGGGAGCTGTTTTTT. Amino acids: CASSRTAGELFF.

The chain couples TRBV19 to TRBJ1-5; TRBD1 is a possible D gene (5 bases). CDR1 is LNHDA and CDR2 is SQIVND in the germline V gene (reference sequence). The CDR3 sequence is 14 residues long. Trimming removed 7 bases from V and 3 bases from J, with 13 bases in between. The CDR3: CASNVRGYNQPQHF. In DNA, the CDR3 is TGTGCCAGTAACGTGAGGGGATACAATCAGCCCCAGCATTTT.

This chain uses TRBV6-2 or TRBV6-3 with TRBJ2-5; D may match TRBD1 or TRBD2 (5 bases each). This CDR3 has 13 residues. Trimming left V 6 bases short and J 5 bases short, with 13 bases between. Germline loops: CDR1 MNHEY, CDR2 SVGEGT. CDR3: CASRQDSAETQYF. DNA for the CDR3: TGTGCCAGCAGACAGGACTCGGCGGAGACCCAGTACTTC.

This clonotype was recorded a few times. The V call is TRBV7-2, the J call TRBJ2-1; a possible D gene is TRBD1 (6 bases). V dropped 0 bases and J dropped 0 bases, with 9 bases sitting between them. Germline CDR1 SGHTA, CDR2 FQGNSA. The CDR3 runs 16 residues. The CDR3 sequence: CASSLAGTTSYNEQFF. DNA for the CDR3: TGTGCCAGCAGCTTAGCGGGGACAACCTCCTACAATGAGCAGTTCTTC.

This rearrangement joins TRBV11-2 to TRBJ2-7; possibly TRBD1 for D (6 bases). This CDR3 is built from 14 residues. V lost 5 bases, J lost 2 bases, and 13 bases lay in between. Looked up from germline, CDR1 is SGHAT and CDR2 is FQNNGV. The CDR3 DNA reads TGTGCCAGCAGCCCACTGACAGGAACCTACGAGCAGTACTTC. Protein product: CASSPLTGTYEQYF. The whole variable domain, remainder taken from reference TRBV11-2 and TRBJ2-7, is EAGVAQSPRYKIIEKRQSVAFWCNPISGHATLYWYQQILGQGPKLLIQFQNNGVVDDSQLPKDRFSAERLKGVDSTLKIQPAKLEDSAVYLCASSPLTGTYEQYFGPGTRLTVT.

This clonotype has only a few counts. Here the CDR3 reads CASKNGQGDTLAKNIQYF. As DNA, the CDR3 is TGTGCCAGCAAGAACGGACAGGGGGATACCTTAGCCAAAAACATTCAGTACTTC. J is TRBJ2-4 and V is TRBV2, with TRBD1 identical over 10 bases. With V trimmed by 7 bases and J by 0 bases, 12 bases remained unmatched. This CDR3 has 18 amino acids. Germline assignment: CDR1 SNHLY and CDR2 FYNNEI.

This clonotype appeared a few times. This chain connects TRBV27 to TRBJ2-7; 10 bases match TRBD2. V dropped 2 bases and J dropped 4; count of bases not matched to a gene: 14. This CDR3 contains 18 residues. Germline V lookup: CDR1 MNHEY, CDR2 SMNVEV (reference sequence). Written as DNA, the CDR3 is TGTGCCAGCAGTTTAGGAAGGGGGCTAGCGGGAGTTGGTTACGAGCAGTACTTC. It encodes CASSLGRGLAGVGYEQYF.

This clonotype was seen a few times. The genes are TRBV24-1 and TRBJ2-1; D ambiguous. Germline loops: CDR1 KGHDR, CDR2 SFDVKD. V lost 1 base, J lost 5 bases, and 5 bases lay in between. This CDR3 comprises 13 residues. The CDR3 DNA is TGTGCCACCAGTGATTTATGGGACAATGAGCAGTTCTTC. It translates to CATSDLWDNEQFF.

This clonotype showed up just a few times. The V call is TRBV3-1, the J call TRBJ2-1; D not resolved. The CDR3 spans 15 residues. Trimming took 0 bases from V and 8 from J, leaving 14 bases between them. Germline V lookup: CDR1 LGHDT, CDR2 YNNKEL (reference sequence). The CDR3 coding sequence is TGTGCCAGCAGCCAAGACCTACGTCCCGACCATGAGCAGTTCTTC. Protein sequence: CASSQDLRPDHEQFF.

V and J are TRBV4-2 and TRBJ2-2; 8 bases match TRBD1. CDR3 length equals 15 residues. Per the germline V gene, CDR1 is LGHNA and CDR2 is YNFKEQ. J was trimmed by 3 bases and V by 4 bases; bases with no gene match: 4. The DNA of the CDR3 is TGTGCCAGCAGCCGCTACAGGGGGGACACCGGGGAGCTGTTTTTT. Its translation: CASSRYRGDTGELFF.

This clonotype was found a few times. The chain recombines TRBV11-3 with TRBJ2-1; D remains ambiguous. The CDR3 is 15 residues long. The germline V gene has CDR1 SGHNT and CDR2 YENEEA. V lost 0 bases to trimming and J lost 9 bases, with 15 bases between them. The CDR3 reads CASSLDWPLVAEQFF. CDR3 sequence (DNA): TGTGCCAGCAGCTTAGATTGGCCCCTAGTAGCTGAGCAGTTCTTC.

The chain is built from TRBV20-1 and TRBJ1-2; 8 bases are shared with TRBD1. V dropped 1 base and J dropped 4; count of bases not matched to a gene: 5. Germline V gives CDR1 DFQATT, CDR2 SNEGSKA (reference sequence). The CDR3 is 14 residues long. Here the CDR3 DNA reads TGCAGTGCTAGAGGGACAGGGTTTTCCTATGGCTACACCTTC. This codes for CSARGTGFSYGYTF.

This sequence joins TRBV7-3 and TRBJ2-1; D not certain. Germline V gene lookup returns CDR1 SGHTA and CDR2 FQGTGA. V lost 2 bases, J lost 5 bases, and 10 bases lay in between. The CDR3 is 14 residues long. Here the CDR3 reads CASSLELDHNEQFF. CDR3 nucleotides: TGTGCCAGCAGCTTAGAACTGGACCACAATGAGCAGTTCTTC. The full variable domain, completed using reference TRBV7-3 and TRBJ2-1, is GAGVSQTPSNKVTEKGKYVELRCDPISGHTALYWYRQSLGQGPEFLIYFQGTGAADDSGLPNDRFFAVRPEGSVSTLKIQRTERGDSAVYLCASSLELDHNEQFFGPGTRLTVL.

This clonotype was counted between two and nine times. V usage is TRBV5-1 and J usage is TRBJ1-1, with a weak D call TRBD1 (5 bases). The V end lost 4 bases, the J end lost 4 bases, and 17 bases lay between the germline ends. Germline V gene data show CDR1 as SGHRS and CDR2 as YFSETQ. This CDR3 contains 15 residues. The CDR3 protein is CASSVRRGSGTEAFF. CDR3 nucleotides: TGCGCCAGCAGCGTACGAAGGGGTTCAGGCACTGAAGCTTTCTTT.

CDR3 sequence (DNA): TGCGCCAGCAGGTCAGCGGGAGGGCCAGTCGAGACCCAGTACTTC. Amino acid sequence: CASRSAGGPVETQYF. The chain is built from TRBV10-2 and TRBJ2-5; 10 bases align to TRBD2. There are 15 residues in the CDR3. Looked up from germline, CDR1 is WSHSY and CDR2 is SAAADI. V gave up 6 bases and J gave up 5 bases; unmatched junction bases: 9.

There are many counts of this clonotype. The CDR3 loop reads CASSQVGYSTDTQYF. CDR3 DNA sequence: TGTGCCAGCAGCCAGGTCGGTTATAGCACAGATACGCAGTATTTT. V usage is TRBV14 and J usage is TRBJ2-3; D gene uncertain. In germline, CDR1 is SGHDN, CDR2 FVKESK. This CDR3 is built from 15 residues. V was trimmed by 3 bases and J by 0 bases, leaving 10 bases between them.

This clonotype was seen a handful of times. V usage is TRBV7-8 and J usage is TRBJ2-1; no definite D call. Trimming left V 2 bases short and J 0 bases short, with 5 bases between. The germline V gene encodes CDR1 SGHVS and CDR2 FQNEAQ. The CDR3 loop spans 14 amino acids. The CDR3 sequence: CASSLYSSYNEQFF. The CDR3 DNA follows: TGTGCCAGCAGCTTATATAGCTCCTACAATGAGCAGTTCTTC.

This clonotype was observed once. The chain is built from TRBV5-1 and TRBJ2-6, with D uncertain. CDR1 and CDR2 (germline): SGHRS, YFSETQ. The CDR3 covers 17 residues. Between the trimmed V and J ends, which lost 1 base and 0 bases, there was a span of 11 bases. CDR3 coding DNA: TGCGCCAGCAGCTTGACTACAGCCATCTCTGGGGCCAACGTCCTGACTTTC. It specifies CASSLTTAISGANVLTF.

There are a few counts of this clonotype. The rearrangement uses TRBV7-2 and TRBJ2-1; D perhaps matches TRBD2 (5 bases). This CDR3 contains 16 residues. V dropped 1 base and J dropped 9 bases, with 19 bases sitting between them. Germline loops: CDR1 SGHTA, CDR2 FQGNSA. CDR3 residues: CASSLVQRVGYSEQFF. In nucleotides, the CDR3 is TGTGCCAGCAGCTTAGTGCAGAGGGTGGGGTATTCTGAGCAGTTCTTC.

This clonotype has a handful of counts. CDR3 nucleotide sequence: TGCAGCGTTGAAGAAGTGCGCGCTAGCACAGATACGCAGTATTTT. Amino acids: CSVEEVRASTDTQYF. This chain joins TRBV29-1 and TRBJ2-3; D uncertain. Trimming shortened V by 0 bases and J by 0 bases, and 10 bases separated the two germline ends. Germline V gene lookup returns CDR1 SQVTM and CDR2 ANQGSEA. The CDR3 has 15 residues.

This clonotype was seen many times. The CDR3 region is CASSRDSRSNEQFF. DNA of the CDR3: TGTGCCAGCAGCCGGGACTCCCGTTCTAATGAGCAGTTCTTC. V gene TRBV7-3 combines with J gene TRBJ2-1; perhaps TRBD2 as D (6 bases). CDR3 size: 14 residues. Trimming pared 5 bases from V and 7 bases from J, leaving 15 bases between. The germline V gene has CDR1 SGHTA and CDR2 FQGTGA.

This clonotype was observed a handful of times. The J gene is TRBJ2-6, the V gene TRBV15; D is unclear. CDR3 length: 15 amino acids. V was clipped by 1 base and J by 3 bases, with 7 bases between them. Germline assignment: CDR1 LNHNV and CDR2 YYDKDF (reference sequence). CDR3 bases: TGTGCCACCAGCAGAGTGTCCGATGGGGCCAACGTCCTGACTTTC. Translating it yields CATSRVSDGANVLTF.

Comments on this clonotype: One end of the junction varies from germline; a read error may be responsible. The chain joins TRBV11-1 to TRBJ2-1; 13 bases fit TRBD2. The CDR3 loop spans 17 amino acids. Germline assignment: CDR1 SGHAT and CDR2 FQDESV (reference sequence). CDR3 bases: TGTGCCATCAGCCAAACAATAAGACTAGCGGGAGGCAATGAGCAGTTCTTC. Protein sequence: CAISQTIRLAGGNEQFF.

This chain joins TRBV9 and TRBJ2-1; TRBD2 aligns across 14 bases. The V gene's germline CDR1 is SGDLS and CDR2 YYNGEE. The CDR3 is 16 residues long. With V trimmed by 4 bases and J by 6 bases, 6 bases remained unmatched. CDR3 sequence (DNA): TGTGCCAGCAGCCCGCGGACTAGCGGGGGGCTCAATGAGCAGTTCTTC. It is translated as CASSPRTSGGLNEQFF.

The rearrangement links TRBV18 to TRBJ2-7; D not resolved. Between the trimmed V and J ends, which lost 0 bases and 3 bases, there was a span of 12 bases. The CDR3 sequence is 15 residues long. Germline V CDR1 and CDR2: KGHSH, LQKENI. The CDR3 here is CASSPPLQPVYEQYF. The CDR3 coding sequence is TGTGCCAGCTCACCACCCCTCCAGCCCGTCTACGAGCAGTACTTC.

The table lists this clonotype with a few counts. The chain carries TRBV24-1 and TRBJ1-4, with 8 bases aligning to TRBD1. V gave up 4 bases and J gave up 5 bases; unmatched junction bases: 5. Germline V gene sequence: CDR1 KGHDR, CDR2 SFDVKD. CDR3 length equals 15 residues. DNA for the CDR3: TGTGCCACCAGTGAAAACGACAGGGGCAATGAAAAACTGTTTTTT. Amino acid sequence: CATSENDRGNEKLFF.

The chain combines TRBV10-3 with TRBJ2-1; D possibly uses TRBD1 or TRBD2 (5 bases each). Trimming pared 2 bases from V and 2 bases from J, leaving 7 bases between. From germline, CDR1 is ENHRY and CDR2 SYGVKD. There are 14 residues in the CDR3. The CDR3 region has the DNA TGTGCCATCAGTGAGGGGGGAGCCTACAATGAGCAGTTCTTC. This encodes CAISEGGAYNEQFF.

This clonotype was recorded a few times. The gene calls are TRBV20-1 and TRBJ2-1, with 9 bases that match TRBD2. Germline loops: CDR1 DFQATT, CDR2 SNEGSKA (reference sequence). The trim removed 7 bases at V and 2 bases at J, leaving 6 bases unmatched. The CDR3 contains 14 residues. The CDR3 sequence is CSVLSGSPYNEQFF. DNA of the CDR3: TGCAGTGTCCTTAGCGGGAGTCCCTACAATGAGCAGTTCTTC.